Following are 26 T cell receptor beta chains from one sample sequenced in a study of blood T cell repertoires in COVID-19. Produced via immunoSEQ multiplex PCR; TCRdb's table is partial and in-frame only. The sample consists of 160,000 or so clones, 80% to 90% of them appearing once. Input material: peripheral blood. The source is a woman between 40 and 55 years old with acute or convalescent COVID-19.

The chain uses TRBV7-6 and TRBJ2-1, with 13 bases aligning to TRBD2. The junction had 8 bases not matched to a gene; V was cut back by 3 bases and J by 0 bases. The CDR3 sequence is 19 residues long. Germline CDR1 SGHVS, CDR2 FNYEAQ. The CDR3 is CASSFQTSGRKDSYNEQFF. In DNA, the CDR3 is TGTGCCAGCAGCTTCCAGACTAGCGGGAGGAAGGACTCCTACAATGAGCAGTTCTTC.

The chain joins TRBV9 to TRBJ1-4; 9 bases match TRBD1. CDR3 length: 15 amino acids. V gave up 1 base and J gave up 5 bases; unmatched junction bases: 3. Germline V lookup: CDR1 SGDLS, CDR2 YYNGEE. The CDR3 bases are TGTGCCAGCAGCGTAATCGGGACAGGGAATGAAAAACTGTTTTTT. Its protein is CASSVIGTGNEKLFF.

This chain joins TRBV5-1 and TRBJ1-1; D call uncertain. The germline gives CDR1 SGHRS, CDR2 YFSETQ. V shed 0 bases and J shed 3 bases, with 12 bases lying between them. The CDR3 is made up of 15 amino acids. The CDR3 is CASSLVPNGDTEAFF. The CDR3 DNA sequence: TGCGCCAGCAGCTTGGTTCCCAATGGAGACACTGAAGCTTTCTTT.

CDR3 loop: CASSLSLAGGGDTQYF. The CDR3 DNA reads as TGCGCCAGCAGCTTGTCCCTAGCGGGGGGAGGAGATACGCAGTATTTT. The chain couples TRBV5-1 to TRBJ2-3; 11 bases map to TRBD2. The CDR3 sequence is 16 residues long. V trimming: 1 base; J trimming: 5 bases; junction bases outside the gene matches: 6. Germline CDR1 is SGHRS and CDR2 is YFSETQ.

The chain joins TRBV27 to TRBJ2-2; a possible D gene is TRBD1 (6 bases). The ends were cut back, 6 bases at V and 4 bases at J, with 15 bases in the middle. Germline lookup yields CDR1 MNHEY and CDR2 SMNVEV (reference sequence). The CDR3 consists of 15 residues. The CDR3 is CASSVDRKGTGELFF. In DNA, the CDR3 is TGTGCCAGCAGCGTTGACAGGAAAGGCACCGGGGAGCTGTTTTTT.

The V and J genes are TRBV7-2 and TRBJ2-1, with TRBD2 matching over 8 bases. The trim removed 1 base at V and 5 bases at J, leaving 4 bases unmatched. CDR1 is SGHTA and CDR2 is FQGNSA in the germline V gene. The CDR3 has 15 residues. In DNA, the CDR3 is TGTGCCAGCAGCTTAGTTAGCGGGGCTAACAATGAGCAGTTCTTC. Translation gives CASSLVSGANNEQFF.

The rearrangement joins TRBV30 to TRBJ2-7; 10 bases align to TRBD2. J gave up 3 bases and V 3 bases, and 29 bases lay outside the gene matches. Germline V gene data show CDR1 as GTSNPN and CDR2 as SVGIG (reference sequence). This CDR3 comprises 22 residues. The CDR3 reads CAWSDGLNIAGGTVGGDYEQYF. DNA of the CDR3: TGTGCCTGGAGCGACGGATTAAACATAGCGGGAGGAACGGTGGGCGGGGACTACGAGCAGTACTTC.

The V gene is TRBV5-1, the J gene TRBJ2-1; 9 positions agree with TRBD1. With V trimmed by 2 bases and J by 4 bases, 4 bases remained unmatched. The CDR3 sequence is 15 residues long. Germline assignment: CDR1 SGHRS and CDR2 YFSETQ. CDR3 DNA: TGCGCCAGCAGCTTAACCGGGACAGGGTACAATGAGCAGTTCTTC. It translates to CASSLTGTGYNEQFF.

This clone has more than one count but fewer than ten. The chain combines TRBV9 with TRBJ2-7; 7 positions agree with TRBD1. This CDR3 has 18 residues. The J segment lost 0 bases and the V segment lost 0 bases, leaving 12 bases of the junction unmatched. CDR1 SGDLS and CDR2 YYNGEE come from the germline V gene. The CDR3: CASSVAPVLTGFSYEQYF. The CDR3, as DNA: TGTGCCAGCAGCGTAGCCCCCGTTTTGACAGGGTTCTCCTACGAGCAGTACTTC.

V usage is TRBV5-6 and J usage is TRBJ2-6, with D tentatively TRBD2 (5 bases). There are 19 residues in the CDR3. Germline CDR1 reads SGHDT; CDR2 reads YYEEEE. V was clipped by 4 bases and J by 0 bases, with 20 bases between them. DNA of the CDR3: TGTGCCAGCAGCGGCGGAGACGGGATGGATAGCTCTGGGGCCAACGTCCTGACTTTC. It translates to CASSGGDGMDSSGANVLTF.

The V gene is TRBV28, the J gene TRBJ2-3, with 10 bases matching TRBD2. CDR1 is MDHEN, CDR2 SYDVKM, per germline. J was trimmed by 2 bases and V by 6 bases; bases with no gene match: 11. There are 17 residues in the CDR3. Here the CDR3 DNA reads TGTGCCAGCAGAATGGAACCGGGACTAGCGACCACAGATACGCAGTATTTT. Translation gives CASRMEPGLATTDTQYF.

This chain connects TRBV20-1 to TRBJ2-3; no definite D call. CDR1 and CDR2 from the germline V gene are DFQATT and SNEGSKA (reference sequence). The CDR3 covers 13 residues. V was shortened by 3 bases and J by 6 bases, with 13 bases between the two germline ends. In DNA form, the CDR3 reads TGCAGTGCTAGTAAATCTCCGTCGGATACGCAGTATTTT. It specifies CSASKSPSDTQYF.

V usage is TRBV4-1 and J usage is TRBJ2-1; TRBD2 agrees at 7 bases. The CDR3 is 14 amino acids. Trimming at V came to 9 bases and at J to 6 bases, leaving 11 bases not matched to a gene. Looked up from germline, CDR1 is MGHRA and CDR2 is YSYEKL. The DNA for the CDR3 is TGCGCCAGTAGAGGTCTGCGGGGGATCAATGAGCAGTTCTTC. Its translation: CASRGLRGINEQFF.

The chain combines TRBV6-5 with TRBJ2-7; 11 bases match TRBD2. Looked up from germline, CDR1 is MNHEY and CDR2 is SVGAGI. CDR3 length: 14 amino acids. V dropped 7 bases and J dropped 5; count of bases not matched to a gene: 7. CDR3 DNA: TGTGCCAGCACTTGGACTAGCGGGTCCGACGAGCAGTACTTC. Its translation: CASTWTSGSDEQYF.

The rearrangement joins TRBV21-1 to TRBJ2-7; the DNA was not used to check the table's D call, TRBD2. TRBV21-1 is a pseudogene locus. The CDR3 spans 11 residues. For the CDR3, the DNA is TGTGCCAGCAGCAAACTCTACGAGCAGTACTTC. Its protein product is CASSKLYEQYF.

CDR3 in amino acids: CAGTGGNYEQYF. CDR3 DNA: TGTGCCGGGACAGGGGGAAATTACGAGCAGTACTTC. The genes are TRBV30 and TRBJ2-7; 11 nucleotides agree with TRBD1. From germline, CDR1 is GTSNPN and CDR2 SVGIG (reference sequence). The ends lost 8 bases at V and 4 bases at J; junction bases unmatched: 4. The CDR3 spans 12 residues.

V gene TRBV19 combines with J gene TRBJ2-3; the match to TRBD2 covers 12 bases. This CDR3 has 15 residues. V shed 6 bases and J 8 bases; nucleotides not matched to a gene: 9. Germline V gives CDR1 LNHDA, CDR2 SQIVND (reference sequence). CDR3 sequence: CASRTGTSGSGTQYF. The CDR3 DNA reads TGTGCCAGTAGGACCGGGACTAGCGGGTCCGGTACGCAGTATTTT. The variable domain in full, with the rest retrieved from reference TRBV19 and TRBJ2-3, is DGGITQSPKYLFRKEGQNVTLSCEQNLNHDAMYWYRQDPGQGLRLIYYSQIVNDFQKGDIAEGYSVSREKKESFPLTVTSAQKNPTAFYLCASRTGTSGSGTQYFGPGTRLTVL.

The chain uses TRBV9 and TRBJ2-1; possible D gene TRBD2, 5 bases. V was cut by 3 bases and J by 9 bases, with 10 bases left in between. Per the germline V gene, CDR1 is SGDLS and CDR2 is YYNGEE. This CDR3 region has 12 residues. In nucleotides, the CDR3 is TGTGCCAGCAGCGGGAGCGGTGGTGAGCAGTTCTTC. Amino acids: CASSGSGGEQFF.

V is TRBV7-2 and J is TRBJ2-3; 7 bases line up with TRBD1. This CDR3 has 14 amino acids. From germline, CDR1 is SGHTA and CDR2 FQGNSA. The ends lost 7 bases at V and 5 bases at J; junction bases unmatched: 9. This CDR3 is CASTPGGAVDTQYF. As DNA, the CDR3 is TGTGCCAGCACCCCAGGGGGAGCTGTAGATACGCAGTATTTT.

The genes are TRBV7-3 and TRBJ2-2, with D unresolved. Germline V gene sequence: CDR1 SGHTA, CDR2 FQGTGA. This CDR3 spans 15 amino acids. V was cut by 7 bases and J by 4 bases, with 16 bases left in between. The CDR3 spells CASIRKEKSTGELFF. The CDR3 DNA sequence: TGTGCCAGCATCCGGAAGGAGAAGAGCACCGGGGAGCTGTTTTTT.

The CDR3 spells CATSREENGNSPLHF. The CDR3 nucleotides are TGTGCCACCAGCAGAGAGGAAAACGGGAATTCACCCCTCCACTTT. This sequence joins TRBV15 and TRBJ1-6; no clear D. V shed 0 bases and J shed 7 bases, with 10 bases lying between them. CDR3 length equals 15 residues. Per germline, CDR1 LNHNV and CDR2 YYDKDF (reference sequence).

This chain uses TRBV19 with TRBJ1-6; TRBD1 matches at 9 bases. The CDR3 length is 15 residues. Germline-derived CDR1 and CDR2 are LNHDA and SQIVND (reference sequence). V shed 9 bases and J 11 bases; nucleotides not matched to a gene: 14. The CDR3 DNA reads as TGTGCCAGCCGGATCAGGGACAGGGTTGAAACACCCCTCCACTTT. Translation: CASRIRDRVETPLHF.

The chain combines TRBV7-2 with TRBJ1-5, with 9 bases that match TRBD1. The CDR3 consists of 16 residues. CDR1 SGHTA and CDR2 FQGNSA come from the germline V gene. With 5 bases clipped from V and 5 bases from J, the junction kept 10 bases outside the gene matches. The CDR3 protein is CASSPSTDRGYQPQHF. The CDR3 DNA reads as TGTGCCAGCAGCCCTAGTACTGACAGGGGGTATCAGCCCCAGCATTTT.

The chain couples TRBV28 to TRBJ1-4, with 7 nucleotides matching TRBD1. This CDR3 is 14 amino acids long. Germline loops: CDR1 MDHEN, CDR2 SYDVKM. J lost 5 bases, V lost 10 bases, and 10 bases had no gene match. DNA for the CDR3: TGTGCCACATACACCGGGACAGTCAATGAAAAACTGTTTTTT. Amino acid sequence: CATYTGTVNEKLFF.

This clone was seen just once. The J gene is TRBJ2-7, the V gene TRBV4-1; 11 bases line up with TRBD1. The CDR3 extends over 17 amino acids. J was trimmed by 5 bases and V by 5 bases; bases with no gene match: 14. CDR1 and CDR2 (germline): MGHRA, YSYEKL. The CDR3 here is CASSTLPGTGGMDEQYF. In DNA form, the CDR3 reads TGCGCCAGCAGCACCCTCCCCGGGACAGGGGGGATGGACGAGCAGTACTTC.

This chain joins TRBV3-1 (or the pseudogene TRBV3-2) and TRBJ1-4; D call uncertain. This CDR3 region has 13 residues. The germline V gene has CDR1 LGHDT and CDR2 YNNKEL (reference sequence). Trimming cost V 3 bases and J 8 bases, with 10 bases left between them. CDR3 sequence reads: CASSQFNSEKLFF. The CDR3 DNA follows: TGTGCCAGCAGCCAGTTTAATTCCGAAAAACTGTTTTTT.